The clone carrying this T cell receptor beta chain appeared many times. This entry belongs to a study of T cells in Graves' hyperthyroidism and ophthalmopathy. The investigators amplified TCR beta CDR3 regions from RNA transcripts. TCR CDR3 regions were first amplified by RT-PCR with HTBI primers. One entry per CDR3 protein results from TCRdb running MiXCR on the multiplex PCR reads. Here the sample spans about 420,000 distinct CDR3 sequences, more than 15% being singletons. Germline CDR1 and CDR2: SGHAT and FQNNGV. Trimming removed 6 bases from V and 4 bases from J, with 15 bases in between. The CDR3 has 14 residues.

The TCR originated in a woman between 18 and 29 years old with Graves' hyperthyroidism. The sequenced sample was blood. The rearrangement joins TRBV11-2 to TRBJ1-1, with a tentative D call TRBD1 (6 bases). CDR3 amino acids: CASRDPGASTEAFF. CDR3 DNA sequence: TGTGCCAGCAGGGATCCGGGGGCCTCCACTGAAGCTTTCTTT.